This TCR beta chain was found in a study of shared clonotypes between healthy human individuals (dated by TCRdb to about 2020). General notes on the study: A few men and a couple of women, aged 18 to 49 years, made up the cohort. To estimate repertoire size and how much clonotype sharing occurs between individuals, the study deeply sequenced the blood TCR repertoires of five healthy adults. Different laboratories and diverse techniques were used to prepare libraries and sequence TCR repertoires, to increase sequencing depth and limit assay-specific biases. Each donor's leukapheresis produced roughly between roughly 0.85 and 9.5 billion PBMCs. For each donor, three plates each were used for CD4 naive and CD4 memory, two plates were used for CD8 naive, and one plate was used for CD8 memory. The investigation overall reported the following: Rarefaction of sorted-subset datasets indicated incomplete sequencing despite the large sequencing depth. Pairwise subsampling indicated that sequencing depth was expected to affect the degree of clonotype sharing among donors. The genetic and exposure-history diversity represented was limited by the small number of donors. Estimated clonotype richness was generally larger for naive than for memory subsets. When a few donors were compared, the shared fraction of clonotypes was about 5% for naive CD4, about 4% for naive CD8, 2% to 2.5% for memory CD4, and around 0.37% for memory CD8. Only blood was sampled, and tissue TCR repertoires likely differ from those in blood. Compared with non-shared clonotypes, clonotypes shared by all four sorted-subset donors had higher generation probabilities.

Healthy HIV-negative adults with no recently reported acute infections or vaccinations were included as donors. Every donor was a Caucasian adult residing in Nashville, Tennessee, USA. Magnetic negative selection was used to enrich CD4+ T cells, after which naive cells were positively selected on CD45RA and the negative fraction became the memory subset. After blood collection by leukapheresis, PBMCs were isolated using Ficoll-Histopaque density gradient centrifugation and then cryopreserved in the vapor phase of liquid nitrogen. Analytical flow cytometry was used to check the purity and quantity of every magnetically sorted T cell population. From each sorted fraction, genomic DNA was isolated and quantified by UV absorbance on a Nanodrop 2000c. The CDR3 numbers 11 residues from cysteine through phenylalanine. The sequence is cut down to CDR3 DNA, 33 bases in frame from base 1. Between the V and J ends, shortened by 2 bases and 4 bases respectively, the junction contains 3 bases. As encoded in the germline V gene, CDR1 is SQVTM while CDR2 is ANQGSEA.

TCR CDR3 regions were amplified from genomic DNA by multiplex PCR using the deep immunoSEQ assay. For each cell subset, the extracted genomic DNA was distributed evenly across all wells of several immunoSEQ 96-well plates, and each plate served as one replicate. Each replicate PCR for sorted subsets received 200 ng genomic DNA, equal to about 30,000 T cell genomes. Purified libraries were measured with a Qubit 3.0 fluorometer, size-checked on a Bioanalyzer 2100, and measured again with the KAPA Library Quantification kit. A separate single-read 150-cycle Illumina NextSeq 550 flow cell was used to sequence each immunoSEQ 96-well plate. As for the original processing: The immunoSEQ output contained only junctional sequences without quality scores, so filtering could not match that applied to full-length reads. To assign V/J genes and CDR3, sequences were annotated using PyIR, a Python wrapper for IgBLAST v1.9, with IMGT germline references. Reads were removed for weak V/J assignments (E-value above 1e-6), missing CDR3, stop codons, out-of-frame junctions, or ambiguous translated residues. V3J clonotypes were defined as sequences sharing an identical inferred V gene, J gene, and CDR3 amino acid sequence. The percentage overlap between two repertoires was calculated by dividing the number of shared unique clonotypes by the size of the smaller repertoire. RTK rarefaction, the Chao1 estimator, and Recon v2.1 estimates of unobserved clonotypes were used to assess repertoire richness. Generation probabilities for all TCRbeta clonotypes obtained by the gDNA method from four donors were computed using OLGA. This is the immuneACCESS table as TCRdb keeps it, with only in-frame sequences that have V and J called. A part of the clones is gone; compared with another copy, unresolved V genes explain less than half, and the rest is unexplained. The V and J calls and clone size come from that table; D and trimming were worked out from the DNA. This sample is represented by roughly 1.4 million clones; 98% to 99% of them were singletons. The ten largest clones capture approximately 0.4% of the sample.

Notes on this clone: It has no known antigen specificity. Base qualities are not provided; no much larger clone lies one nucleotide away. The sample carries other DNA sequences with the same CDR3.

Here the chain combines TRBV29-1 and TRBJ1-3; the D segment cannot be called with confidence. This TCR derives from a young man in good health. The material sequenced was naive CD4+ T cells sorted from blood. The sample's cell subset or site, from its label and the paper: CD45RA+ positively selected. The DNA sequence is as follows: TGCAGCGTTGAAAGGGGAAACACCATATATTTT. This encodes CSVERGNTIYF.